The 23 T cell receptor beta chains reported below all come from one sample, sequenced in a study of CD8+CD57+ T cells in acquired aplastic anemia. Sequencing was done on patients that had shown CD8+CD57+ cell expansion by flow cytometry. TCR beta VDJ combinations and CDR3 sequences were profiled from genomic DNA. TCRdb reprocessed the reads with MiXCR, giving one entry per CDR3 protein. The sample contains 160,000 or so distinct CDR3 sequences, around 43% of which appear only once. Source material: sorted CD4+, CD8+, or CD8+CD57+ T cells (not recorded which) from PBMCs. The source is a human donor with aplastic anemia.

This clonotype appeared many times. V and J are TRBV19 and TRBJ1-1; TRBD1 agrees at 7 bases. CDR1 is LNHDA, CDR2 SQIVND, per germline (reference sequence). The CDR3 contains 14 residues. V was clipped by 5 bases and J by 5 bases; unmatched bases: 8. CDR3 bases: TGTGCCAGTAGTGACCGACAGGGAAGAACTGAAGCTTTCTTT. Translating gives CASSDRQGRTEAFF.

V gene TRBV27 combines with J gene TRBJ2-5; TRBD1 might be the D (6 bases). Trimming took off 8 bases at V and 2 bases at J, with 9 bases between the two ends. The CDR3 is 12 residues long. CDR1 is MNHEY and CDR2 is SMNVEV in the germline V gene (reference sequence). CDR3 coding DNA: TGTGCCAGCGGAGGACAGCAAGAGACCCAGTACTTC. Amino acid sequence: CASGGQQETQYF.

Turning to this clonotype: A much larger clone is a single base away; this may be a read error. The chain joins TRBV6-1 to TRBJ2-5, with 9 bases lining up with TRBD2. Germline CDR1 MNHNS, CDR2 SASEGT. The CDR3 spans 15 residues. The trim removed 7 bases at V and 5 bases at J, leaving 11 bases unmatched. The CDR3 bases are TGTGCCAGCAAGATGCGGGGGGGCCTAAGGGAGACCCAGTACTTC. Translating it yields CASKMRGGLRETQYF.

Regarding this clonotype: This may stem from a read error, because a much larger clone lies one nucleotide away. The chain links TRBV6-1 to TRBJ1-1; D not resolved. The V end lost 6 bases, the J end lost 11 bases, and 19 bases lay between the germline ends. The CDR3 is made up of 13 amino acids. The germline V gene has CDR1 MNHNS and CDR2 SASEGT. Here the CDR3 DNA reads TGTGCCAGCAGACTACTACAGTGGGCGGGCGCTTTCTTT. Translating gives CASRLLQWAGAFF.

This clonotype showed up many times. The chain combines TRBV9 with TRBJ2-3, with a weak D call TRBD1 (6 bases). The CDR3 runs to 13 residues. Between the trimmed V and J ends, which lost 0 bases and 6 bases, there was a span of 8 bases. Germline V gene data show CDR1 as SGDLS and CDR2 as YYNGEE. CDR3 DNA: TGTGCCAGCAGCGTAGTTCAGGGGGATACGCAGTATTTT. Its translation is CASSVVQGDTQYF.

V gene TRBV7-2 combines with J gene TRBJ1-1; D gene uncertain. V was trimmed by 3 bases and J by 3 bases, leaving 8 bases between them. This CDR3 has 13 amino acids. In germline, CDR1 is SGHTA, CDR2 FQGNSA. CDR3 in amino acids: CASSLSRDTEAFF. DNA for the CDR3: TGTGCCAGCAGCTTGTCCCGGGACACTGAAGCTTTCTTT.

Turning to this clonotype: No conserved phenylalanine or tryptophan ends this CDR3, so it is likely a read error. The rearrangement uses TRBV3-1 and TRBJ2-2, with 14 bases aligning to TRBD2. Germline-derived CDR1 and CDR2 are LGHDT and YNNKEL (reference sequence). The CDR3 covers 16 residues. The J segment lost 13 bases and the V segment lost 2 bases, leaving 9 bases of the junction unmatched. The CDR3 sequence is CASSQPGLAGVLVLFL. As DNA, the CDR3 is TGTGCCAGCAGCCAACCGGGACTAGCGGGAGTTTTAGTGCTGTTTCTT.

About this clonotype itself: A much more abundant neighbour one base away suggests this may be a read error. This chain links TRBV12-3 or TRBV12-4 with TRBJ1-1; D possibly corresponds to TRBD1 (6 bases). This CDR3 is 14 amino acids long. V lost 7 bases and J 1 base, leaving 13 bases between the germline ends. The CDR3 loop is CASTRGGANTEAFF. CDR3 coding DNA: TGTGCCAGCACCCGAGGGGGGGCGAACACTGAAGCTTTCTTT.

This clonotype was counted at least ten times. The chain joins TRBV7-3 to TRBJ2-2, with D possibly being TRBD1 or TRBD2 (7 bases each). This CDR3 region has 18 residues. Deletions cut 4 bases from V and 5 bases from J, with 23 bases between. Per the germline V gene, CDR1 is SGHTA and CDR2 is FQGTGA. CDR3 nucleotides: TGTGCCAGCAGCTCCCCGAACAGGGGAGGGATAGTAACCGGGGAGCTGTTTTTT. Its protein product is CASSSPNRGGIVTGELFF. Complete variable domain (other parts from reference TRBV7-3 and TRBJ2-2): GAGVSQTPSNKVTEKGKYVELRCDPISGHTALYWYRQSLGQGPEFLIYFQGTGAADDSGLPNDRFFAVRPEGSVSTLKIQRTERGDSAVYLCASSSPNRGGIVTGELFFGEGSRLTVL.

The chain combines TRBV11-3 with TRBJ1-6, with unresolved D. The V gene lost 3 bases and the J gene lost 9 bases, with 12 bases spanning the gap. Germline CDR1 reads SGHNT; CDR2 reads YENEEA. This CDR3 spans 14 amino acids. CDR3 nucleotide sequence: TGTGCCAGCAGCTTCTCCCAAAGTCGTTCACCCCTCCACTTT. Translation gives CASSFSQSRSPLHF.

J is TRBJ2-5 and V is TRBV7-3; D might be TRBD2 (5 bases). V lost 5 bases, J lost 4 bases, and 8 bases lay in between. In germline, CDR1 is SGHTA, CDR2 FQGTGA. The CDR3 is made up of 12 amino acids. The CDR3 sequence is CASSPEVETQYF. CDR3 sequence (DNA): TGTGCCAGCAGCCCGGAGGTAGAGACCCAGTACTTC.

This clonotype was counted at least ten times. The rearrangement joins TRBV4-2 to TRBJ1-3; D might be TRBD1 (6 bases). The CDR3 consists of 16 residues. Trimming cost V 2 bases and J 4 bases, with 15 bases left between them. Per germline, CDR1 LGHNA and CDR2 YNFKEQ. CDR3 loop: CASSQTSGARGNTIYF. CDR3 DNA: TGTGCCAGCAGCCAAACCTCGGGGGCTCGGGGAAACACCATATATTTT.

Only a few counts were recorded for this clonotype. The chain employs TRBV11-2 and TRBJ1-6; possibly TRBD1 for D (5 bases). Per the germline V gene, CDR1 is SGHAT and CDR2 is FQNNGV. Trimming removed 5 bases from V and 6 bases from J, with 17 bases in between. The CDR3 has 16 residues. CDR3 nucleotides: TGTGCCAGCAGCCCCAAGGGCCAGGGTTCTAATTCACCCCTCCACTTT. It encodes CASSPKGQGSNSPLHF.

This chain connects TRBV4-3 to TRBJ2-3; 11 nucleotides align to TRBD1. Losses at the gene ends were 3 bases for V and 2 bases for J; bases not matched to a gene: 4. The germline V gene has CDR1 LGHNA and CDR2 YSLEER. The CDR3 is made up of 16 amino acids. CDR3 DNA sequence: TGCGCCAGCAGCCAGGGGGGACAGGGGGTCACAGATACGCAGTATTTT. This translates into CASSQGGQGVTDTQYF.

Of note for this clonotype: A much larger clonotype is one base distant, so this may be a read error. The chain couples TRBV10-3 to TRBJ1-2; 7 bases line up with TRBD1. The CDR3 spans 13 residues. Germline V lookup: CDR1 ENHRY, CDR2 SYGVKD. Trimming took 6 bases from V and 2 from J; bases not matched to a gene: 3. The CDR3 here is CAIRKQGNYGYTF. The CDR3 nucleotides are TGTGCCATCAGAAAACAGGGGAACTATGGCTACACCTTC.

This chain connects TRBV10-3 to TRBJ2-5; 13 bases line up with TRBD2. V gave up 9 bases and J gave up 4 bases; unmatched junction bases: 5. Germline V lookup: CDR1 ENHRY, CDR2 SYGVKD. This CDR3 contains 14 residues. CDR3 in DNA: TGTGCCATACGGACTAGCGGGAGTGCAGAGACCCAGTACTTC. Translated: CAIRTSGSAETQYF.

In this sample, this clonotype turned up many times. The rearrangement links TRBV5-6 to TRBJ2-1, with 8 bases matching TRBD2. Germline CDR1 and CDR2: SGHDT and YYEEEE. J gave up 2 bases and V 4 bases, and 8 bases lay outside the gene matches. This CDR3 region has 16 residues. Written as DNA, the CDR3 is TGTGCCAGCAGCATCGAAGCGGGAGCGACCTACAATGAGCAGTTCTTC. Amino acids: CASSIEAGATYNEQFF.

This rearrangement joins TRBV29-1 to TRBJ2-7; D may correspond to TRBD1 or TRBD2 (6 bases each). This CDR3 is 13 amino acids long. Trimming removed 6 bases at V and 3 bases at J, with 15 bases between. Looked up from germline, CDR1 is SQVTM and CDR2 is ANQGSEA. The CDR3 nucleotides are TGCAGCGTCCGACGGGGGCTGGGCTACGAGCAGTACTTC. This sequence encodes CSVRRGLGYEQYF.

This clonotype was counted between two and nine times. It may be a read error: a sequence one base away is much more abundant. This chain links TRBV10-3 with TRBJ2-3, with a tentative D call TRBD2 (5 bases). The V gene's germline CDR1 is ENHRY and CDR2 SYGVKD. The CDR3 covers 13 residues. CDR3 DNA: TGTGCCATCGGCACTAGAAGCACAGATACGCAGTGTTTT. Translated, it gives CAIGTRSTDTQCF.

The J gene is TRBJ1-3, the V gene TRBV24-1; D may be TRBD1 (6 bases). The CDR3 extends over 11 amino acids. The V end was cut by 10 bases, the J end by 12 bases, with 15 bases between. Germline V lookup: CDR1 KGHDR, CDR2 SFDVKD. Here the CDR3 reads CATSHRASIYF. For the CDR3, the DNA is TGTGCCACTAGTCACAGGGCCAGCATATATTTT.

This clonotype was seen ten or more times. This chain joins TRBV7-3 and TRBJ1-4; D gene unclear. The length of the CDR3 is 13 residues. V was pared by 2 bases and J by 8 bases, with 9 bases between. Germline CDR1 and CDR2: SGHTA and FQGTGA. The CDR3 region is CASSLLSGEKLFF. Written as DNA, the CDR3 is TGTGCCAGCAGCTTACTATCGGGGGAAAAACTGTTTTTT.

This chain uses TRBV5-4 with TRBJ2-5; 11 bases line up with TRBD1. V was pared by 4 bases and J by 5 bases, with 4 bases of the junction left unmatched. Germline CDR1 SGHNT, CDR2 YYREEE (reference sequence). The CDR3 runs to 14 residues. CDR3 bases: TGTGCCAGCAGCATGGACAGGGGGCGGGAGACCCAGTACTTC. Encoded protein: CASSMDRGRETQYF.

This clonotype was picked up many times. The chain employs TRBV6-1 and TRBJ1-5; D is undetermined. Germline lookup yields CDR1 MNHNS and CDR2 SASEGT. This CDR3 region has 14 residues. The V gene lost 3 bases and the J gene lost 2 bases, with 8 bases spanning the gap. CDR3: CASSEGWGNQPQHF. In nucleotides, the CDR3 is TGTGCCAGCAGTGAGGGATGGGGCAATCAGCCCCAGCATTTT.